The text below deals with one T cell receptor beta chain. Profiled with immunoSEQ multiplex PCR; TCRdb holds only in-frame clones, not every one. Among around 77,000 clones listed, 91% were seen once. This record comes from a study of T cell changes during pregnancy in multiple sclerosis. The CDR3 is 16 amino acids. CDR1 is SEHNR, CDR2 FQNEAQ, per germline (reference sequence). V lost 4 bases and J lost 4; bases outside the gene matches: 12. The sequence derives from a female donor in good health, enrolled as a control in a pregnancy study. This chain uses TRBV7-9 with TRBJ2-5, with TRBD2 identical over 7 bases. The sample here was peripheral blood, taken in the third trimester of pregnancy. The CDR3 loop reads CASSSLGAGVGETQYF. Here the CDR3 DNA reads TGTGCCAGCAGCTCCCTTGGGGCGGGAGTGGGAGAGACCCAGTACTTC.